This T cell receptor (beta chain) was recovered during a study of blood T cell repertoires in COVID-19. Looking at the study overall: Collection of acute and convalescent COVID-19 samples took place in the United States, Italy and Spain.

CDR1 and CDR2 (germline): MDHEN, SYDVKM. The CDR3 consists of 16 residues. Germline trimming cut 4 bases from V and 2 bases from J; bases unmatched to any gene: 4. Per the authors' pipeline: Reference gene primer amplification yielded estimated nucleated cell counts. Measured with immunoSEQ multiplex PCR; TCRdb has only the in-frame clones, and not every one. The DNA gave D and trimming, while V, J and clone size come from that table. The sample lists about 76,000 clones, nearly 80% occurring once. J is TRBJ2-4 and V is TRBV28, with 11 nucleotides matching TRBD2. This TCR was recovered from a human donor in a cohort sampled during active COVID-19. Sequencing input: peripheral blood. CDR3 in amino acids: CASSSLAGGTKNIQYF. CDR3 DNA: TGTGCCAGCAGTTCTTTAGCGGGAGGGACCAAAAACATTCAGTACTTC.